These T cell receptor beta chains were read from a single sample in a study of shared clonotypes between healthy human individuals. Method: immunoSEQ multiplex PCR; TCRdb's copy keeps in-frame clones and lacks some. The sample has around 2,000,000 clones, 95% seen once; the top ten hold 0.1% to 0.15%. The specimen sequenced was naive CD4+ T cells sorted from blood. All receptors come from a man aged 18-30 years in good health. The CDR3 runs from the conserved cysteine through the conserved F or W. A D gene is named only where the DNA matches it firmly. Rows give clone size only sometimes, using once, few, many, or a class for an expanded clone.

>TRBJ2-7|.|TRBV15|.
TGTGCCACCAGCAGAGATAGGTCATTGCCCTACGAGCAGTACTTC
CATSRDRSLPYEQYF
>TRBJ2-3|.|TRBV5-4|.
TGTGCCAGCAGCCTAACCGGGGCAGATACGCAGTATTTT
CASSLTGADTQYF
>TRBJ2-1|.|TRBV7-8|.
TGTGCCAGCAGCCAGGGACCTGGGAATGAGCAGTTCTTC
CASSQGPGNEQFF
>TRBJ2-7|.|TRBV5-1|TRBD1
TGCGCCAGCAGCTGGACCCCGGGACAGGGGTCCTACGAGCAGTACTTC
CASSWTPGQGSYEQYF
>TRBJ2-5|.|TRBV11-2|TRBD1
TGTGCCAGCAGCTTAGTGGGCAGGGGGCTGGAGACCCAGTACTTC
CASSLVGRGLETQYF
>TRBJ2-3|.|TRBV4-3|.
TGCGCCAGCAGCCAAGGACTCCTCACCACAGATACGCAGTATTTT
CASSQGLLTTDTQYF
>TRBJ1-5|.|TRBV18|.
TGTGCCAGCTCCACGGACACGGTTTTGCCCCAGCATTTT
CASSTDTVLPQHF
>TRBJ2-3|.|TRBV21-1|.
TGTGCCAGCAGCATAGACAGGATCCCAGATACGCAGTATTTT
CASSIDRIPDTQYF
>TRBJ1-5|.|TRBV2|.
TGTGCCAGCATTGACTACAGGTATAGCAATCAGCCCCAGCATTTT
CASIDYRYSNQPQHF
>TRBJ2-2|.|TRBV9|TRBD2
TGTGCCAGCAGCGTCGGGACTAGCGGGCTCTCTGTCACCGGGGAGCTGTTTTTT
CASSVGTSGLSVTGELFF
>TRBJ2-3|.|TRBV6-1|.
TGTGCCAGCAGTGATCTCAGAAGTACAGATACGCAGTATTTT
CASSDLRSTDTQYF
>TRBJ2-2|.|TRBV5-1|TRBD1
TGCGCCAGCAGCTCACCGGGACAGCCGGGCGGGGAGCTGTTTTTT
CASSSPGQPGGELFF
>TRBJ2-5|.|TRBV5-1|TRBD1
TGCGCCAGCAGCCCACCGGGACAGCGAGAGACCCAGTACTTC
CASSPPGQRETQYF
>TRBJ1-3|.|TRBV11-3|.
TGTGCCAGCAGCTTAGGACGCAGGGGCGAGTATGGAAACACCATATATTTT
CASSLGRRGEYGNTIYF
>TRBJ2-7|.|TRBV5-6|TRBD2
TGTGCCAGCAGCTCTGGAGGACTAGCGGGGTACTACGAGCAGTACTTC
CASSSGGLAGYYEQYF
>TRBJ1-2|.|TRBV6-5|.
TGTGCCAGCAGTAGACAGAAAAACTATGGCTACACCTTC
CASSRQKNYGYTF
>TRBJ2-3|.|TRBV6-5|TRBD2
TGTGCCAGCAGTTACTCTAGCGGGATGGGGGATACGCAGTATTTT
CASSYSSGMGDTQYF
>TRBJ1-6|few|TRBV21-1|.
TGTGCCAGCAGCACTCCCGGACAGAGCTCCTATAATTCACCCCTCCACTTT
CASSTPGQSSYNSPLHF
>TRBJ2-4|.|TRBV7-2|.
TGTGCCAGCAGTCCCCTGGGCGTTTTAGCCAAAAACATTCAGTACTTC
CASSPLGVLAKNIQYF
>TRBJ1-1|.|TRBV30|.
TGTGCCTGGAGTGTATCATATCTTCGAGCCAACACTGAAGCTTTCTTT
CAWSVSYLRANTEAFF
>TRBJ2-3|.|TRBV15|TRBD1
TGTGCCACCAAGACGGACAGGGCGGCAGATACGCAGTATTTT
CATKTDRAADTQYF
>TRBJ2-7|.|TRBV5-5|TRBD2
TGTGCCAGCAGCTTGGAGCGGGACGCAGCCTACGAGCAGTACTTC
CASSLERDAAYEQYF
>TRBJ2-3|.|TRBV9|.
TGTGCCAGCAGCTTTCGCGACCGGTCCACAGATACGCAGTATTTT
CASSFRDRSTDTQYF
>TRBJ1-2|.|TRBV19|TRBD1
TGTGCCAGTAGTATAGACCTCTATACAGGGGGCTATGGCTACACCTTC
CASSIDLYTGGYGYTF
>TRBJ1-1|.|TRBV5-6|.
TGTGCCAGCAGCTTGGTGTCGGCAGGCGACAATTTGAACACTGAAGCTTTCTTT
CASSLVSAGDNLNTEAFF